This T cell receptor (beta chain) comes out of a study of graft-versus-host responses after intestinal transplantation (dated by TCRdb to the early 2020s). The study in broad terms: Multivisceral, liver-intestinal, or isolated intestinal transplants were received by the recipients. Every recipient was given anti-thymocyte globulin induction, followed by about three years of maintenance tacrolimus and steroids. After intestinal transplantation, graft-versus-host and host-versus-graft alloreactive T cell clones in the graft, circulation and bone marrow were tracked using bulk TCR-beta CDR3 sequencing. Alloreactive clones were identified by sequencing pre-transplant mixed lymphocyte reaction products and comparing these products with unstimulated pre-transplant donor and recipient T cells. The cohort enrolled some 23 intestinal transplant recipients including one retransplant, and a few patients lacking pretransplant specimens were excluded. Donor T cell macrochimerism was defined as a peak of at least 4% donor T cells among recipient peripheral blood mononuclear cells. Rather than being sequenced by the commercial service, samples from a few later patients were sequenced in-house on an Illumina MiSeq and processed with MiXCR.

Points the paper makes about the study in general: GvH clones were detected in recipient bone marrow, and some appeared earlier in ileal mucosa or blood, consistent with an intestinal mucosal origin. In patients with donor T cell macrochimerism, the allografts had high GvH to HvG T cell clonal ratios. Early after transplant, peak levels of circulating GvH clones were associated with declines in HvG clones. The conclusions were limited by the relatively low number and heterogeneity of the intestinal transplant patients.

This clone was found once. Its recognized antigen is unknown. No much larger clone exists at a distance of one base, and base qualities are not known. The CDR3 runs 12 residues from the cysteine to the phenylalanine. Only the CDR3 portion is preserved as DNA: 36 bases, with reading frame beginning at the first base. According to the germline V gene (reference sequence), CDR1 reads LNHDA and CDR2 reads SQIVND. V is clipped by 7 bases and J by 1 base, and the sequence between their germline boundaries is 8 bases long. In the first month after transplant, blood samples were collected up to 4 times, and after that at least monthly when available. Libraries were built with the immunoSEQ multiplex PCR assay. Adaptive Biotechnologies carried out high-throughput TCR-beta CDR3 sequencing of genomic DNA for most patients. In the source study's methods: TCR sequencing data for some 17 patients were retrieved from Adaptive's ImmunoSEQ software; three other patients were processed with MiXCR and VDJtools. CDR3 nucleotide sequences shared between donor and recipient were removed because their origin could not be assigned. To count as alloreactive, a clone needed at least 2-fold expansion over unstimulated cells and a minimum CFSE-low frequency of 0.002% (template counts) or 0.001% (read counts). Clones were considered mappable if detected in sequenced pre-transplant spleen, lymph node, or MLR CFSE-low populations of the donor or recipient. The cumulative frequency of alloreactive clones was calculated as a percentage of all sequences, weighted by copy number. TCRdb stores this immuneACCESS table with in-frame sequences only. Part of the clones is absent; in the studies checked, under half of the shortfall reflects unresolved V genes, and no reason is known for the rest. The V and J calls and clone size were taken over from that table, and D and trimming were inferred from the DNA. The sample table holds over 10,000 clones, of which about 81% were seen once. The ten largest account for approximately 8% of the sample.

This sequence uses TRBV19 and TRBJ2-7, with the D segment identity uncertain. The clonotype originates from a human patient who received an intestinal transplant, so some T cells may come from the graft donor. Here the sequenced sample was PBMCs, taken around 290 days after intestinal transplant. The DNA is TGTGCCAGTAAAGGCAGGTCCTACGAGCAGTACTTC. It translates as CASKGRSYEQYF. Here the CDR3 is joined to the reference TRBV19 and TRBJ2-7 genes, and the full variable domain is: DGGITQSPKYLFRKEGQNVTLSCEQNLNHDAMYWYRQDPGQGLRLIYYSQIVNDFQKGDIAEGYSVSREKKESFPLTVTSAQKNPTAFYLCASKGRSYEQYFGPGTRLTVT.